This T cell receptor beta chain was recorded in a study of blood T cell repertoires in COVID-19. Study as a whole: Samples taken during acute and convalescent COVID-19 were collected in the United States, Italy and Spain. Nucleic acid was either cDNA or gDNA, and it came from T cells, B-cell-depleted T cells, or PBMCs.

V dropped 6 bases and J dropped 8 bases, with 13 bases sitting between them. The germline V gene encodes CDR1 MDHEN and CDR2 SYDVKM. This CDR3 comprises 12 residues. Per the study methods: It was from reference gene primer amplification that nucleated cell counts were estimated. The table came from immunoSEQ multiplex PCR; TCRdb's copy has only in-frame clones and leaves some out. V and J calls and clone size follow that table, whereas D and trimming were derived from the DNA. The repertoire consists of roughly 250,000 clones, with around four fifths occurring once and the leading ten covering 4%. This clonotype was obtained from a man aged 45-60 years with acute or convalescent COVID-19. The specimen sequenced was peripheral blood. The V call is TRBV28, the J call TRBJ1-2; D perhaps matches TRBD1 (6 bases). The DNA of the CDR3 is TGTGCCAGCAGCCCTGGGACAATCGGCTACACCTTC. It codes for CASSPGTIGYTF.